These T cell receptor beta chains were read from a single sample in a study of blood T cell repertoires in COVID-19. Produced via immunoSEQ multiplex PCR; TCRdb's table is partial and in-frame only. The table includes some 370,000 clones, roughly nine tenths detected once. The sequencing sample was made of peripheral blood. The receptors here all came from a middle-aged man with acute or convalescent COVID-19. Both conserved end residues are part of each CDR3. Fields, in order: clone size, J gene, D gene, V gene, CDR3 length, CDR3 DNA, CDR3 protein. The D gene is left open where the match is weak. Clone sizes are given selectively: once, few, many, or a class where the clone is expanded.

abundance: .; j_gene: TRBJ2-7; d_gene: .; v_gene: TRBV6-4; len: 14; CDR3nt: TGTGCCAGCAGTGACGGGACAAAAACCTACGAGCAGTACTTC; CDR3aa: CASSDGTKTYEQYF
abundance: .; j_gene: TRBJ1-1; d_gene: .; v_gene: TRBV6-1; len: 16; CDR3nt: TGTGCCAGCAGTGAAGCGCTTTTCTCCGGGAGCACTGAAGCTTTCTTT; CDR3aa: CASSEALFSGSTEAFF
abundance: .; j_gene: TRBJ1-2; d_gene: .; v_gene: TRBV20-1; len: 9; CDR3nt: TGCAGTGTCGACTATGGCTACACCTTC; CDR3aa: CSVDYGYTF
abundance: few; j_gene: TRBJ2-1; d_gene: .; v_gene: TRBV7-2; len: 17; CDR3nt: TGTGCCAGCAGCACTCTTTCCTACGGGAGCTCCTACAATGAGCAGTTCTTC; CDR3aa: CASSTLSYGSSYNEQFF
abundance: .; j_gene: TRBJ2-3; d_gene: .; v_gene: TRBV19; len: 13; CDR3nt: TGTGCCAGTAGTATCGAGGCTACAGATACGCAGTATTTT; CDR3aa: CASSIEATDTQYF
abundance: .; j_gene: TRBJ1-6; d_gene: .; v_gene: TRBV5-5; len: 17; CDR3nt: TGTGCCAGCAGCTTGTTGGCAGGCTGGGTAGGGGTTTCACCCCTCCACTTT; CDR3aa: CASSLLAGWVGVSPLHF
abundance: .; j_gene: TRBJ2-2; d_gene: .; v_gene: TRBV4-1; len: 16; CDR3nt: TGCGCCAGCAGCCAGGCGCAGGGTATCGGCACCGGGGAGCTGTTTTTT; CDR3aa: CASSQAQGIGTGELFF
abundance: .; j_gene: TRBJ2-5; d_gene: TRBD1; v_gene: TRBV5-5; len: 14; CDR3nt: TGTGCCAGCAGCCCGGGACAGGGGCTGGAGACCCAGTACTTC; CDR3aa: CASSPGQGLETQYF
abundance: once; j_gene: TRBJ1-5; d_gene: .; v_gene: TRBV30; len: 15; CDR3nt: TGTGCCTGGAGTGGACCCCAGGTTAGCAATCAGCCCCAGCATTTT; CDR3aa: CAWSGPQVSNQPQHF
abundance: .; j_gene: TRBJ2-1; d_gene: .; v_gene: TRBV24-1; len: 16; CDR3nt: TGTGCCACCAGTGATTTGGAGGCACCCTCCTACAATGAGCAGTTCTTC; CDR3aa: CATSDLEAPSYNEQFF
abundance: few; j_gene: TRBJ1-5; d_gene: TRBD1; v_gene: TRBV12-3/TRBV12-4; len: 13; CDR3nt: TGTGCCAGCAGTTGGGGGACAGATCAGCCCCAGCATTTT; CDR3aa: CASSWGTDQPQHF
abundance: .; j_gene: TRBJ2-7; d_gene: TRBD1; v_gene: TRBV18; len: 17; CDR3nt: TGTGCCAGCTCACTCCGGGACAGGGGGATAGACTTTTACGAGCAGTACTTC; CDR3aa: CASSLRDRGIDFYEQYF
abundance: .; j_gene: TRBJ2-5; d_gene: .; v_gene: TRBV29-1; len: 10; CDR3nt: TGCAGCGCCGGGTACGAGACCCAGTACTTC; CDR3aa: CSAGYETQYF
abundance: .; j_gene: TRBJ2-1; d_gene: .; v_gene: TRBV7-9; len: 14; CDR3nt: TGTGCCAGCAGCCATCCCGACCGAGGGGGAGAGCAGTTCTTC; CDR3aa: CASSHPDRGGEQFF
abundance: .; j_gene: TRBJ1-6; d_gene: TRBD1; v_gene: TRBV11-1; len: 14; CDR3nt: TGTGCCAGCAGCCTGGGACAGGGCAATTCACCCCTCCACTTT; CDR3aa: CASSLGQGNSPLHF
abundance: .; j_gene: TRBJ2-7; d_gene: .; v_gene: TRBV28; len: 17; CDR3nt: TGTGCCAGCAGCTCAAACATTTTGGGGAGGACAACCTACGAGCAGTACTTC; CDR3aa: CASSSNILGRTTYEQYF
abundance: few; j_gene: TRBJ2-3; d_gene: TRBD2; v_gene: TRBV6-4; len: 15; CDR3nt: TGTGCCAGCAGTGGGACTAGCGGGGGGCCAGATACGCAGTATTTT; CDR3aa: CASSGTSGGPDTQYF
abundance: .; j_gene: TRBJ1-4; d_gene: .; v_gene: TRBV5-1; len: 14; CDR3nt: TGCGCCAGCAGCTTGGGGGAAGCGGGTGAAAAACTGTTTTTT; CDR3aa: CASSLGEAGEKLFF
abundance: .; j_gene: TRBJ2-5; d_gene: .; v_gene: TRBV7-2; len: 11; CDR3nt: TGTGCCAGCAGCTTAAGGGGGACCCAGTACTTC; CDR3aa: CASSLRGTQYF
abundance: .; j_gene: TRBJ2-1; d_gene: TRBD1; v_gene: TRBV11-2; len: 15; CDR3nt: TGTGCCAGCAGGACTCACAGGGGGCGTAACAATGAGCAGTTCTTC; CDR3aa: CASRTHRGRNNEQFF
abundance: .; j_gene: TRBJ1-6; d_gene: .; v_gene: TRBV5-4; len: 13; CDR3nt: TGTGCCAGCAGCTTGGTCGGGGGGTCACCCCTCCACTTT; CDR3aa: CASSLVGGSPLHF